Listed below are T cell receptor beta chains from one sample, sequenced in a study of long-term antiretroviral therapy in people with HIV. Libraries were prepared by immunoSEQ multiplex PCR; TCRdb keeps only in-frame clonotypes and omits some of them. Of over 10,000 clones detected, around 80% appear once; the ten largest clones hold around a sixth. The sequenced sample was unsorted PBMCs, obtained 8 to 8.5 years after starting antiretroviral therapy. Receptor source: a man aged 50 or older with HIV. Both conserved end residues are part of each CDR3. Fields, in order: clone size, J gene, D gene, V gene, CDR3 DNA, CDR3 protein. The D gene is left open where the match is weak. A clone size is listed for some rows: how often the clone was seen (once, few, many), or a class if it is expanded.

abundance: .
j_gene: TRBJ2-1
d_gene: TRBD2
v_gene: TRBV6-5
CDR3nt: TGTGCCAGCAGTCCTTGGCGGGGGACCTACAATGAGCAGTTCTTC
CDR3aa: CASSPWRGTYNEQFF

abundance: .
j_gene: TRBJ1-6
d_gene: .
v_gene: TRBV16
CDR3nt: TGTGCCAGCAGCCCCCAGGTGGGGAATTCACCCCTCCACTTT
CDR3aa: CASSPQVGNSPLHF

abundance: .
j_gene: TRBJ1-1
d_gene: .
v_gene: TRBV29-1
CDR3nt: TGCAGCGCCTCGGGGGGGTACACTGAAGCTTTCTTT
CDR3aa: CSASGGYTEAFF

abundance: .
j_gene: TRBJ2-7
d_gene: .
v_gene: TRBV11-3
CDR3nt: TGTGCCAGCAGCCACCGGACTGGCGGTACCTACGAGCAGTACTTC
CDR3aa: CASSHRTGGTYEQYF

abundance: .
j_gene: TRBJ1-1
d_gene: .
v_gene: TRBV4-2
CDR3nt: TGTGCCAGCAGCCAAGATTTGAGAGAAGCTTTCTTT
CDR3aa: CASSQDLREAFF

abundance: .
j_gene: TRBJ1-1
d_gene: .
v_gene: TRBV19
CDR3nt: TGTGCCAGTAGTCCCCTCGCGTGGGCAGGGAACACTGAAGCTTTCTTT
CDR3aa: CASSPLAWAGNTEAFF

abundance: .
j_gene: TRBJ2-1
d_gene: TRBD2
v_gene: TRBV9
CDR3nt: TGTGCCAGCAGCGTAGCTACGGGACTAGCGTATGAGCAGTTCTTC
CDR3aa: CASSVATGLAYEQFF

abundance: .
j_gene: TRBJ2-6
d_gene: .
v_gene: TRBV6-6
CDR3nt: TGTGCCAGCAGACTAACCTCTGGGGCCAACGTCCTGACTTTC
CDR3aa: CASRLTSGANVLTF

abundance: .
j_gene: TRBJ2-2
d_gene: .
v_gene: TRBV5-6
CDR3nt: TGTGCCAGCAGCCCGGTACCGGTCACCGGGGAGCTGTTTTTT
CDR3aa: CASSPVPVTGELFF

abundance: .
j_gene: TRBJ2-7
d_gene: TRBD1
v_gene: TRBV6-6
CDR3nt: TGTGCCAGCAGCGCAGGGGGACAGGGGGTCTACGAGCAGTACTTC
CDR3aa: CASSAGGQGVYEQYF

abundance: .
j_gene: TRBJ2-5
d_gene: TRBD2
v_gene: TRBV10-1
CDR3nt: TGCGCCAGCATCTCCGCCCTTGGGGGGGGTTCTGGAAGAGAGACCCAGTACTTC
CDR3aa: CASISALGGGSGRETQYF

abundance: .
j_gene: TRBJ1-2
d_gene: .
v_gene: TRBV27
CDR3nt: TGTGCCAGCAGTTTATCCTCAGGGTCTAGCTACACCTTC
CDR3aa: CASSLSSGSSYTF

abundance: .
j_gene: TRBJ2-7
d_gene: .
v_gene: TRBV2
CDR3nt: TGTGCCAGCAATCTGATCGGGAACGAGCAGTACTTC
CDR3aa: CASNLIGNEQYF

abundance: .
j_gene: TRBJ2-3
d_gene: .
v_gene: TRBV6-6
CDR3nt: TGTGCCAGCAGTTACTCGAACTCAGATACGCAGTATTTT
CDR3aa: CASSYSNSDTQYF

abundance: .
j_gene: TRBJ2-7
d_gene: .
v_gene: TRBV7-6
CDR3nt: TGTGCCAGCAGCCGCCTTGGGAGTGGCGAGCAGTACTTC
CDR3aa: CASSRLGSGEQYF

abundance: once
j_gene: TRBJ1-2
d_gene: .
v_gene: TRBV11-2
CDR3nt: TGTGCCAGCAGCTTAGTTGGCGGTTGGGGCTACACCTTC
CDR3aa: CASSLVGGWGYTF

abundance: few
j_gene: TRBJ2-1
d_gene: .
v_gene: TRBV5-1
CDR3nt: TGCGCCAGCAGCCCTTTGGCTTTACGGGTGTACTCCTACAATGAGCAGTTCTTC
CDR3aa: CASSPLALRVYSYNEQFF

abundance: few
j_gene: TRBJ2-3
d_gene: TRBD2
v_gene: TRBV5-1
CDR3nt: TGCGCCAGCAGCTTAGGGCGGGGGGGCACAGATACGCAGTATTTT
CDR3aa: CASSLGRGGTDTQYF

abundance: .
j_gene: TRBJ1-5
d_gene: TRBD1
v_gene: TRBV5-1
CDR3nt: TGCGCCAGCAGCTTTGGACAGGGGGATCAGCCCCAGCATTTT
CDR3aa: CASSFGQGDQPQHF

abundance: .
j_gene: TRBJ2-7
d_gene: .
v_gene: TRBV19
CDR3nt: TGTGCCAGTAGTATAGGCCCGACCTACGAGCAGTACTTC
CDR3aa: CASSIGPTYEQYF

abundance: .
j_gene: TRBJ2-3
d_gene: TRBD1
v_gene: TRBV6-1
CDR3nt: TGTGCCAGCAGCACGGACAGGGCAATTGTAGATACGCAGTATTTT
CDR3aa: CASSTDRAIVDTQYF

abundance: .
j_gene: TRBJ2-3
d_gene: .
v_gene: TRBV14
CDR3nt: TGTGCCAGCAGCCAATTTTGGGGCACAGATACGCAGTATTTT
CDR3aa: CASSQFWGTDTQYF

abundance: .
j_gene: TRBJ1-2
d_gene: .
v_gene: TRBV27
CDR3nt: TGTGCCAGCAAGCCGCTGTTAGCTAACTATGGCTACACCTTC
CDR3aa: CASKPLLANYGYTF

abundance: .
j_gene: TRBJ2-3
d_gene: .
v_gene: TRBV9
CDR3nt: TGTGCCAGCAGCGTCGGAGGAGGTTCGGGGGCCACAGATACGCAGTATTTT
CDR3aa: CASSVGGGSGATDTQYF

abundance: few
j_gene: TRBJ2-3
d_gene: .
v_gene: TRBV6-5
CDR3nt: TGTGCCAGCAGTTTACGGGGAGATACGCAGTATTTT
CDR3aa: CASSLRGDTQYF

abundance: .
j_gene: TRBJ2-5
d_gene: .
v_gene: TRBV6-1
CDR3nt: TGTGCCAGCAGTGAACAGGGAGTTTTGGGGAGAGGGACCCAGTACTTC
CDR3aa: CASSEQGVLGRGTQYF

abundance: .
j_gene: TRBJ2-3
d_gene: .
v_gene: TRBV11-3
CDR3nt: TGTGCCAGCAGCTTAGATGGAGACCGATACACAGATACGCAGTATTTT
CDR3aa: CASSLDGDRYTDTQYF

abundance: .
j_gene: TRBJ1-3
d_gene: .
v_gene: TRBV4-1
CDR3nt: TGCGCCAGCAGCCAAGGCGCGGAGACAGGAAACACCATATATTTT
CDR3aa: CASSQGAETGNTIYF

abundance: once
j_gene: TRBJ2-1
d_gene: TRBD1
v_gene: TRBV7-9
CDR3nt: TGTGCCAGCAGCGAACCTTGGGACAGTAGAAATGAGCAGTTCTTC
CDR3aa: CASSEPWDSRNEQFF

abundance: .
j_gene: TRBJ1-5
d_gene: .
v_gene: TRBV7-8
CDR3nt: TGTGCCAGCAGCTTACGGGAACAGAATCAGCCCCAGCATTTT
CDR3aa: CASSLREQNQPQHF

abundance: .
j_gene: TRBJ2-2
d_gene: .
v_gene: TRBV7-3
CDR3nt: TGTGCCAGCAGCTTAACATATGGGGCAGAGACCGGGGAGCTGTTTTTT
CDR3aa: CASSLTYGAETGELFF

abundance: .
j_gene: TRBJ2-5
d_gene: .
v_gene: TRBV2
CDR3nt: TGTGCCACACTATTCGTCAGGGACCAAGAGACCCAGTACTTC
CDR3aa: CATLFVRDQETQYF

abundance: .
j_gene: TRBJ2-5
d_gene: TRBD2
v_gene: TRBV30
CDR3nt: TGTGCCTGGAGTGTTGGGGCGGGGAGGGAAGAGACCCAGTACTTC
CDR3aa: CAWSVGAGREETQYF

abundance: medium-sized
j_gene: TRBJ1-5
d_gene: TRBD1
v_gene: TRBV6-1
CDR3nt: TGTGCCAGCAGTAGACAGGGGAGCAATCAGCCCCAGCATTTT
CDR3aa: CASSRQGSNQPQHF

abundance: .
j_gene: TRBJ1-1
d_gene: .
v_gene: TRBV6-1
CDR3nt: TGTGCCAGCAGTGTTCCCCCAGGAGTTGAAGCTTTCTTT
CDR3aa: CASSVPPGVEAFF

abundance: .
j_gene: TRBJ2-7
d_gene: .
v_gene: TRBV7-2
CDR3nt: TGTGCCAGCAGCTTAGCCGGCTTCTACGAGCAGTACTTC
CDR3aa: CASSLAGFYEQYF

abundance: .
j_gene: TRBJ1-2
d_gene: TRBD1
v_gene: TRBV10-3
CDR3nt: TGTGCCATACAGGGGAACTATGGCTACACCTTC
CDR3aa: CAIQGNYGYTF

abundance: .
j_gene: TRBJ2-7
d_gene: .
v_gene: TRBV5-6
CDR3nt: TGTGCCAGCAGCTTGAGGAACAGCGTTACCTACGAGCAGTACTTC
CDR3aa: CASSLRNSVTYEQYF

abundance: few
j_gene: TRBJ1-5
d_gene: .
v_gene: TRBV10-1
CDR3nt: TGCGCCAGCAGTGAGGGTAGCAATCAGCCCCAGCATTTT
CDR3aa: CASSEGSNQPQHF

abundance: .
j_gene: TRBJ1-1
d_gene: TRBD1
v_gene: TRBV19
CDR3nt: TGTGCCAGTATTATGACAGGGGGTAACACTGAAGCTTTCTTT
CDR3aa: CASIMTGGNTEAFF

abundance: .
j_gene: TRBJ1-4
d_gene: .
v_gene: TRBV14
CDR3nt: TGTGCCAGCAGCCAAGGGGGCTGGTGGCGAGCGGGCGGCGAAAAACTGTTTTTT
CDR3aa: CASSQGGWWRAGGEKLFF

abundance: .
j_gene: TRBJ2-3
d_gene: .
v_gene: TRBV7-9
CDR3nt: TGTGCCAGCAGCCAAAGGCTAGCTGGCACAGATACGCAGTATTTT
CDR3aa: CASSQRLAGTDTQYF

abundance: .
j_gene: TRBJ2-5
d_gene: .
v_gene: TRBV6-5
CDR3nt: TGTGCCTCCCGCGGAGAACAAGAGACCCAGTACTTC
CDR3aa: CASRGEQETQYF

abundance: .
j_gene: TRBJ2-6
d_gene: .
v_gene: TRBV6-5
CDR3nt: TGTGCCAGCAGAACCCACTCTGGGGCCAACGTCCTGACTTTC
CDR3aa: CASRTHSGANVLTF

abundance: .
j_gene: TRBJ1-1
d_gene: .
v_gene: TRBV2
CDR3nt: TGTGCCAGCAGTTATGACAGCAATGAAGCTTTCTTT
CDR3aa: CASSYDSNEAFF

abundance: .
j_gene: TRBJ1-1
d_gene: .
v_gene: TRBV19
CDR3nt: TGTGCCAGTCGGGCCATTGCGAACACTGAAGCTTTCTTT
CDR3aa: CASRAIANTEAFF

abundance: .
j_gene: TRBJ1-5
d_gene: .
v_gene: TRBV19
CDR3nt: TGTGCCAGTAGCCCCTCCCTAGCGCCCCAGCATTTT
CDR3aa: CASSPSLAPQHF

abundance: few
j_gene: TRBJ2-1
d_gene: .
v_gene: TRBV19
CDR3nt: TGTGCCAGTAGTATCGATTCCACTGGGAGTTACAATGAGCAGTTCTTC
CDR3aa: CASSIDSTGSYNEQFF

abundance: .
j_gene: TRBJ1-5
d_gene: .
v_gene: TRBV5-8
CDR3nt: TGTGCCAGCAGCTTAAGGGGAACCGAGGGACAGCCCCAGCATTTT
CDR3aa: CASSLRGTEGQPQHF

abundance: .
j_gene: TRBJ2-5
d_gene: .
v_gene: TRBV11-2
CDR3nt: TGTGCCAGCAGCTTTTTAAAACACCAAGAGACCCAGTACTTC
CDR3aa: CASSFLKHQETQYF

abundance: .
j_gene: TRBJ1-1
d_gene: .
v_gene: TRBV19
CDR3nt: TGTGCCAGTAGTATAGGAGGGAACACTGAAGCTTTCTTT
CDR3aa: CASSIGGNTEAFF

abundance: .
j_gene: TRBJ1-2
d_gene: .
v_gene: TRBV5-8
CDR3nt: TGTGCCAGCAGCGCACTACGGGGCTACACCTTC
CDR3aa: CASSALRGYTF

abundance: .
j_gene: TRBJ2-7
d_gene: TRBD2
v_gene: TRBV7-9
CDR3nt: TGTGCCAGCAGCTACCGGGACTACTACGAGCAGTACTTC
CDR3aa: CASSYRDYYEQYF

abundance: .
j_gene: TRBJ2-1
d_gene: .
v_gene: TRBV27
CDR3nt: TGTGCCAGCAGTTCTTACAAGGATGAGCAGTTCTTC
CDR3aa: CASSSYKDEQFF

abundance: once
j_gene: TRBJ1-2
d_gene: .
v_gene: TRBV21-1
CDR3nt: TGTGCCAGCAGCACCGACAGGGGCCCTCGCTATGGCTACACCTTC
CDR3aa: CASSTDRGPRYGYTF

abundance: few
j_gene: TRBJ2-7
d_gene: TRBD2
v_gene: TRBV6-6
CDR3nt: TGTGCCAGCAGCCTCGGGACTAGCGGGGGCTACGAGCAGTACTTC
CDR3aa: CASSLGTSGGYEQYF